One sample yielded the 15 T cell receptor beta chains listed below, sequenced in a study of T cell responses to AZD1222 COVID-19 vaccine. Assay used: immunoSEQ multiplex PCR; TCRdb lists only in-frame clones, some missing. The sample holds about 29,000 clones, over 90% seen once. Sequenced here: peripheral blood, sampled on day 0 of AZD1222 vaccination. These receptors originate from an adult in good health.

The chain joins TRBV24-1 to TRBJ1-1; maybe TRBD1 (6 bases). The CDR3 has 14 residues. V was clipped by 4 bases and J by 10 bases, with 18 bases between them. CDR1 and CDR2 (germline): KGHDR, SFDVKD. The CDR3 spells CATSEPITGFGAFF. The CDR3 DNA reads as TGTGCCACCAGTGAACCTATCACAGGGTTTGGAGCTTTCTTT.

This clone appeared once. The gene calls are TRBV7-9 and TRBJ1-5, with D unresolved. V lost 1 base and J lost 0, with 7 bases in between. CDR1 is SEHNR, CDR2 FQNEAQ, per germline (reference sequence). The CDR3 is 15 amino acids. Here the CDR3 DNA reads TGTGCCAGCAGCTTAGATCAAGATAGCAATCAGCCCCAGCATTTT. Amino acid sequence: CASSLDQDSNQPQHF.

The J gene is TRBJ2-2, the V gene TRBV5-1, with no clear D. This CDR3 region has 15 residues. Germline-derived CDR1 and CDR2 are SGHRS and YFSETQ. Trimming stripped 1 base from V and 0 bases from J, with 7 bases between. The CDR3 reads CASSLYSTNTGELFF. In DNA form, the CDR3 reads TGCGCCAGCAGCTTGTACAGCACGAACACCGGGGAGCTGTTTTTT.

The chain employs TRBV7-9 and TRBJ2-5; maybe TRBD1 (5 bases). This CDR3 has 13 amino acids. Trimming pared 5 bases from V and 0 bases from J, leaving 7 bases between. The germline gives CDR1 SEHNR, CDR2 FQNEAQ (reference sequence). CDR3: CASSQDNQETQYF. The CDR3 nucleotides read TGTGCCAGCAGCCAGGACAACCAAGAGACCCAGTACTTC.

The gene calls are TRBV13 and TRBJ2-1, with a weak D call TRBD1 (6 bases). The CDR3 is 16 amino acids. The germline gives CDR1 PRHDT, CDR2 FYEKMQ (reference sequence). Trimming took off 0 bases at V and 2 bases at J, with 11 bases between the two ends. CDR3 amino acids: CASSLGTGPTYNEQFF. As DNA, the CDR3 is TGTGCCAGCAGCTTAGGGACAGGACCAACCTACAATGAGCAGTTCTTC.

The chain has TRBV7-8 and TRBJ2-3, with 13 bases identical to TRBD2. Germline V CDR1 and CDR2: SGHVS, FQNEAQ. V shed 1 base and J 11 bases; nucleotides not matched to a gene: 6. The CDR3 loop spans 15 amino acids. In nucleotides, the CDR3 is TGTGCCAGCAGCTTAGGACTAGCGGGAGGAGGGGGGCAGTATTTT. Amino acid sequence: CASSLGLAGGGGQYF.

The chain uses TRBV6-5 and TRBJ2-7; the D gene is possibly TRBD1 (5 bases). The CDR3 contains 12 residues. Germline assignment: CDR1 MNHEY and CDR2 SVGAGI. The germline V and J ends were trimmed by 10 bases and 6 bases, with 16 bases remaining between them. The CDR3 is CATQGWRREQYF. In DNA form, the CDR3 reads TGTGCCACTCAGGGCTGGCGGCGCGAGCAGTACTTC.

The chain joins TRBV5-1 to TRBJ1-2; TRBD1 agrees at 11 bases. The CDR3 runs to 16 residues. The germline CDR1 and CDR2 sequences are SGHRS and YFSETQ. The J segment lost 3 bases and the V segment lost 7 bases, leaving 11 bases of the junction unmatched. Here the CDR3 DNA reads TGCGCCAGCCGATCCTCGTGGACAGGGGGCGACTATGGCTACACCTTC. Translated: CASRSSWTGGDYGYTF.

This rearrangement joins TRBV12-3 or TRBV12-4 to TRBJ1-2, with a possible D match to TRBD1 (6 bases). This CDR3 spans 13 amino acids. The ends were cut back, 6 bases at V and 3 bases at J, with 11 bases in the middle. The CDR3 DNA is TGTGCCAGCAGCCTGGACAGCCACTATGGCTACACCTTC. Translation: CASSLDSHYGYTF.

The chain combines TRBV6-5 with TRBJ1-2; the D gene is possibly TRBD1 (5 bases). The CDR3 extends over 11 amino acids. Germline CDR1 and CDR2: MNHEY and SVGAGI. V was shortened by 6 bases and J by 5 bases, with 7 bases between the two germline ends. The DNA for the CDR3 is TGTGCCAGCAGCCCAGGGTATGGCTACACCTTC. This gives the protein CASSPGYGYTF.

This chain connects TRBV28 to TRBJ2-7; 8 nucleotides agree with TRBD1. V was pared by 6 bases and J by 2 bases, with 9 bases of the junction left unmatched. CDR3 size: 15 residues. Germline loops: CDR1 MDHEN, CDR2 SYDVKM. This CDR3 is CASRWGRQGPYEQYF. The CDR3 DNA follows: TGTGCCAGCAGGTGGGGAAGACAGGGGCCCTACGAGCAGTACTTC. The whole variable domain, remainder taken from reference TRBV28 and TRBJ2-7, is DVKVTQSSRYLVKRTGEKVFLECVQDMDHENMFWYRQDPGLGLRLIYFSYDVKMKEKGDIPEGYSVSREKKERFSLILESASTNQTSMYLCASRWGRQGPYEQYFGPGTRLTVT.

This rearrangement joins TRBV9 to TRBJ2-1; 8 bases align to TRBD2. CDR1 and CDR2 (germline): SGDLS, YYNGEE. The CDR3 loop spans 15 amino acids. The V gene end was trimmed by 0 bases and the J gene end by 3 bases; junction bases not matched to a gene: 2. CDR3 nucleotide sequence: TGTGCCAGCAGCGTAGTAGGGACTAGCTACAATGAGCAGTTCTTC. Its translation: CASSVVGTSYNEQFF.

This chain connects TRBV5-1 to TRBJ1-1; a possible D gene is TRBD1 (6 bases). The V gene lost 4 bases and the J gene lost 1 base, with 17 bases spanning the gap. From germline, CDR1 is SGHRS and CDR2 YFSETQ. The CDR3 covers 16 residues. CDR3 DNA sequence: TGCGCCAGCAGCCCCGGGGGTGGACAGACGAACACTGAAGCTTTCTTT. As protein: CASSPGGGQTNTEAFF.

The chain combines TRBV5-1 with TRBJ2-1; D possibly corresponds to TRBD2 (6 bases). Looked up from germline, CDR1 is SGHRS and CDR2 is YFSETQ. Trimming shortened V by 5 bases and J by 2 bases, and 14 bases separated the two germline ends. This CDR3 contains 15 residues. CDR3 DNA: TGCGCCAGCAGGGATCCCGGGGGTACCTACAATGAGCAGTTCTTC. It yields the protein CASRDPGGTYNEQFF.

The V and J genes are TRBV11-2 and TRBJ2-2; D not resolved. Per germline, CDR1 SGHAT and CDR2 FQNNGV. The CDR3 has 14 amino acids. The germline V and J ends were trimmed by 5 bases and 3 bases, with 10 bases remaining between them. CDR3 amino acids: CASSRRTDTGELFF. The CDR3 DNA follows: TGTGCCAGCAGCCGACGAACGGACACCGGGGAGCTGTTTTTT.